Detailed here is one T cell receptor beta chain. Its specificity is unknown. The data originate from a study of T cell repertoires in cytomegalovirus infection. Study at large: Recently identified HLA-C-restricted CMV epitopes were among the peptides used. It was the public TCR beta signatures that indicated both CMV infection and matching HLA type.

In germline, CDR1 is MNHEY, CDR2 SVGEGT. The CDR3 spans 15 residues. Losses at the gene ends were 4 bases for V and 4 bases for J; bases not matched to a gene: 6. Study results and caveats: HLA-C-restricted CMV-specific TCR beta clonotypes were dominant in the ex vivo response.

TCRdb re-analysed the reads in MiXCR, keeping a single row per CDR3 protein. The repertoire holds 80,000 to 95,000 distinct CDR3 sequences, with 25% to 30% as singletons. Sample: CD8+ T cells from cultured PBMCs, taken from culture after CMV antigen stimulation. The chain has TRBV6-2 or TRBV6-3 and TRBJ2-2; 7 bases match TRBD2. The clonotype comes from a human donor in good health (CMV status not recorded). Some clones in this sample may be carry-over from other donors' samples. This chain's CDR3 is CASSWAREITGELFF. DNA of the CDR3: TGTGCCAGCAGTTGGGCGCGGGAGATCACCGGGGAGCTGTTTTTT.